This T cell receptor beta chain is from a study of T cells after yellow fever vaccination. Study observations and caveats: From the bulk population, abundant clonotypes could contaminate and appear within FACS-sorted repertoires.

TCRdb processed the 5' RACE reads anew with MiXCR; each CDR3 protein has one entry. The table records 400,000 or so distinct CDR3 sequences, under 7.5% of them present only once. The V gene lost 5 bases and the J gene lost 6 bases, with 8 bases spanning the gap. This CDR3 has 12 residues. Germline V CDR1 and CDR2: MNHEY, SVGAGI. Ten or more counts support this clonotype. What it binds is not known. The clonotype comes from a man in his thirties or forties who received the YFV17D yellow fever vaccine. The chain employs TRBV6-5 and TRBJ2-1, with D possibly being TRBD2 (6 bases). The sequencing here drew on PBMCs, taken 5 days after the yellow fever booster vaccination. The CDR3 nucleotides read TGTGCCAGCAGTACCGGGGGCAATGAGCAGTTCTTC. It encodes CASSTGGNEQFF.